This TCR beta chain was sequenced for a study of blood T cell repertoires in COVID-19. As for the study in general: COVID-19 samples collected from the United States, Italy and Spain covered acute and convalescent phases.

Those enrolled in Seattle joined during active infection and were followed longitudinally afterward. CDR3 length: 15 residues. Germline loops: CDR1 MNHEY, CDR2 SVGEGT. Between the trimmed V and J ends, which lost 2 bases and 3 bases, there was a span of 12 bases. Assay used: immunoSEQ multiplex PCR; TCRdb lists only in-frame clones, some missing. The table lists 150,000 to 200,000 clones, around 92% of them singletons. The chain carries TRBV6-2 or TRBV6-3 and TRBJ2-3; possible D gene TRBD1, 6 bases. The clonotype was recovered from a man younger than 40 with COVID-19, enrolled during active disease. The sequenced material came from peripheral blood. CDR3 residues: CASSYGWQGTDTQYF. The CDR3 nucleotides are TGTGCCAGCAGTTACGGTTGGCAGGGGACAGATACGCAGTATTTT.